This TCR beta chain comes out of a study of somatic mutations in cytotoxic T cells in rheumatoid arthritis. Study overall: Nearly 100% purity was obtained when some V beta antibody-stained T-cell populations were flow-sorted; these included V beta1+ cells sequenced for TCRB.

General study results and limits: The slight TRBV07 underrepresentation in rheumatoid arthritis patients was not adjusted for multiple comparisons. Researchers did not know the antigen targets of the expanded CD8+ clones. The largest CD8+ clone made up over 20% of CD8+ cells in 8 of 65 patients.

The V end lost 0 bases, the J end lost 4 bases, and 12 bases lay between the germline ends. The CDR3 length is 15 residues. CDR1 and CDR2 from the germline V gene are MNHEY and SVGAGI. Repertoires were generated with immunoSEQ multiplex PCR, while TCRdb's copy carries only in-frame clones and drops some. The table shows tens of thousands of clones, with approximately 84% occurring only once. Worth noting for this clone: Its antigen remains unidentified.

This sequence originates from a man aged 40-55 years in good health. V gene TRBV6-5 combines with J gene TRBJ1-2; possible D gene TRBD1, 5 bases. Sequenced input: CD8+ T cells sorted from blood. CDR3 bases: TGTGCCAGCAGTTACTCAAAAGACAGCCTCTATGGCTACACCTTC. Translated: CASSYSKDSLYGYTF.